Shown below are 24 T cell receptor beta chains from a single sample sequenced in a study of T cells in Graves' hyperthyroidism and ophthalmopathy. Amplification of TCR beta CDR3 regions used RNA as the template. The TCR CDR3 was amplified in a first-round RT-PCR using the HTBI primer set. A single record per CDR3 protein comes from TCRdb applying MiXCR to the multiplex PCR reads. The profile shows around 250,000 distinct CDR3 sequences, about 15% of them singletons. The sequenced sample was blood. The receptors here all came from a woman aged 40-49 years with Graves' hyperthyroidism that later progressed to Graves' ophthalmopathy.

As for this clonotype: One base away lies a much larger clone, so this may be a sequencing read error. The rearrangement links TRBV20-1 to TRBJ1-5; tentative D call: TRBD1 (5 bases). There are 12 residues in the CDR3. Germline V lookup: CDR1 DFQATT, CDR2 SNEGSKA (reference sequence). The CDR3 loop is CSALQANQPHHF. CDR3 nucleotide sequence: TGCAGTGCTCTACAGGCTAATCAGCCCCACCATTTT.

This clonotype was seen at least ten times. The V gene is TRBV11-2, the J gene TRBJ2-7, with a possible D match to TRBD2 (6 bases). Germline V CDR1 and CDR2: SGHAT, FQNNGV. Trimming shortened V by 6 bases and J by 4 bases, and 22 bases separated the two germline ends. The CDR3 covers 16 residues. CDR3 loop: CASRGGLEPQSYEQYF. Here the CDR3 DNA reads TGTGCCAGCAGGGGAGGTCTCGAGCCCCAAAGTTACGAGCAGTACTTC.

At least ten counts were recorded for this clonotype. J is TRBJ1-1 and V is TRBV12-3 or TRBV12-4; TRBD1 matches at 9 bases. Trimming removed 5 bases from V and 5 bases from J; junction bases left unmatched: 6. CDR3 length: 14 residues. CDR3 amino acids: CASSPQTGGTEAFF. In DNA, the CDR3 is TGTGCCAGCAGTCCACAGACAGGGGGAACTGAAGCTTTCTTT.

In this sample, this clonotype turned up many times. The chain uses TRBV12-3 or TRBV12-4 and TRBJ2-7; 8 positions match TRBD1. Trimming took 5 bases from V and 3 from J; bases not matched to a gene: 3. CDR3 length: 13 residues. The CDR3 here is CASSTGTGYEQYF. CDR3 sequence (DNA): TGTGCCAGCAGTACCGGGACAGGCTACGAGCAGTACTTC.

The chain employs TRBV28 and TRBJ2-5; 8 bases are a match to TRBD2. CDR1 MDHEN and CDR2 SYDVKM come from the germline V gene. J was trimmed by 5 bases and V by 6 bases; bases with no gene match: 8. CDR3 length: 14 residues. The CDR3 protein is CASSLGRGVETQYF. CDR3 DNA sequence: TGTGCCAGCAGCCTCGGGAGGGGCGTTGAGACCCAGTACTTC. Variable domain in full (rest from reference TRBV28 and TRBJ2-5): DVKVTQSSRYLVKRTGEKVFLECVQDMDHENMFWYRQDPGLGLRLIYFSYDVKMKEKGDIPEGYSVSREKKERFSLILESASTNQTSMYLCASSLGRGVETQYFGPGTRLLVL.

At least ten counts were recorded for this clonotype. The J gene is TRBJ2-1, the V gene TRBV7-2; TRBD1 is a possible D gene (5 bases). In germline, CDR1 is SGHTA, CDR2 FQGNSA. V was shortened by 5 bases and J by 3 bases, with 14 bases between the two germline ends. This CDR3 is built from 15 residues. Written as DNA, the CDR3 is TGTGCCAGCAGCCCGTGGGGCAGCATCTACAATGAGCAGTTCTTC. Its translation is CASSPWGSIYNEQFF.

This clonotype came up many times. The V gene is TRBV28, the J gene TRBJ1-1, with D unresolved. V gave up 5 bases and J gave up 1 base, with 11 bases separating them. CDR3 length: 14 residues. Germline V gene data show CDR1 as MDHEN and CDR2 as SYDVKM. The CDR3 reads CASSTRGWNTEAFF. For the CDR3, the DNA is TGTGCCAGCAGTACCCGAGGGTGGAACACTGAAGCTTTCTTT.

There are many counts of this clonotype. The V and J genes are TRBV3-1 and TRBJ2-1; D possibly corresponds to TRBD2 (6 bases). Trimming removed 4 bases from V and 8 bases from J, with 18 bases in between. Germline V gives CDR1 LGHDT, CDR2 YNNKEL (reference sequence). This CDR3 is built from 15 residues. The CDR3 sequence: CASSPALLAIDEQFF. The CDR3, as DNA: TGTGCCAGCAGCCCCGCGCTACTAGCTATCGATGAGCAGTTCTTC.

This clonotype was seen ten or more times. V usage is TRBV18 and J usage is TRBJ1-1; 8 positions agree with TRBD1. The CDR3 totals 14 residues. The J segment lost 3 bases and the V segment lost 4 bases, leaving 4 bases of the junction unmatched. Germline values: CDR1 KGHSH, CDR2 LQKENI. The CDR3 DNA is TGTGCCAGCTCACAGAACAGGGGGGACACTGAAGCTTTCTTT. It codes for CASSQNRGDTEAFF.

Many counts were recorded for this clonotype. The chain uses TRBV7-9 and TRBJ2-3; D remains ambiguous. V gave up 5 bases and J gave up 3 bases, with 15 bases separating them. Looked up from germline, CDR1 is SEHNR and CDR2 is FQNEAQ (reference sequence). The CDR3 extends over 15 amino acids. CDR3 coding DNA: TGTGCCAGCAGCCCCCGAGGTTTCAGAACAGATACGCAGTATTTT. It codes for CASSPRGFRTDTQYF. Supplemented by reference TRBV7-9 and TRBJ2-3, the full variable domain reads DTGVSQNPRHKITKRGQNVTFRCDPISEHNRLYWYRQTLGQGPEFLTYFQNEAQLEKSRLLSDRFSAERPKGSFSTLEIQRTEQGDSAMYLCASSPRGFRTDTQYFGPGTRLTVL.

J is TRBJ2-7 and V is TRBV19; D is perhaps TRBD1 (5 bases). The CDR3 loop spans 15 amino acids. The germline CDR1 and CDR2 sequences are LNHDA and SQIVND (reference sequence). The V end lost 4 bases, the J end lost 4 bases, and 17 bases lay between the germline ends. In nucleotides, the CDR3 is TGTGCCAGTAGTACCGGTCCAGGGCTCCCTTACGAGCAGTACTTC. Its translation: CASSTGPGLPYEQYF.

This clonotype appeared many times. The chain uses TRBV28 and TRBJ1-4; 8 nucleotides align to TRBD1. J was trimmed by 0 bases and V by 6 bases; bases with no gene match: 9. Per the germline V gene, CDR1 is MDHEN and CDR2 is SYDVKM. The CDR3 has 17 amino acids. CDR3 sequence: CASSPGTGFPTNEKLFF. CDR3 nucleotides: TGTGCCAGCAGCCCCGGGACAGGATTTCCAACTAATGAAAAACTGTTTTTT.

In its sample, this clonotype was seen a few times. This chain connects TRBV6-5 to TRBJ2-7; TRBD1 might be the D (6 bases). V lost 2 bases to trimming and J lost 2 bases, with 13 bases between them. This CDR3 is 15 amino acids long. The germline gives CDR1 MNHEY, CDR2 SVGAGI. CDR3 sequence reads: CASSYGQSVTYEQYF. CDR3 bases: TGTGCCAGCAGTTACGGACAGTCGGTTACCTACGAGCAGTACTTC.

At least ten counts were recorded for this clonotype. The chain carries TRBV28 and TRBJ2-5; 9 nucleotides agree with TRBD2. Trimming cost V 3 bases and J 4 bases; bases outside gene matches: 6. Germline V CDR1 and CDR2: MDHEN, SYDVKM. The CDR3 has 15 amino acids. CDR3 region: CASSFSAGGGETQYF. The DNA for the CDR3 is TGTGCCAGCAGTTTTTCCGCGGGAGGGGGAGAGACCCAGTACTTC.

With regard to this clonotype: A read error may account for a junction end that differs from germline. V and J are TRBV2 and TRBJ1-4; TRBD1 might be the D (5 bases). This CDR3 is built from 15 residues. Germline V gives CDR1 SNHLY, CDR2 FYNNEI. CDR3 sequence: CASRSGYLGGEKPFF. The CDR3 DNA reads as TGTGCCAGCAGATCAGGGTACCTTGGCGGTGAAAAACCGTTTTTT.

A remark on this clonotype: This may be a read error: a much more frequent sequence differs by one nucleotide. The J gene is TRBJ1-5, the V gene TRBV20-1; D uncertain. The CDR3 loop spans 13 amino acids. Germline assignment: CDR1 DFQATT and CDR2 SNEGSKA (reference sequence). Trimming removed 8 bases at V and 0 bases at J, with 11 bases between. The CDR3 is CSSNVGSNQPQHF. The CDR3 nucleotides read TGCAGTTCTAATGTCGGTAGCAATCAGCCCCAGCATTTT.

This clonotype has ten or more counts. This sequence joins TRBV11-2 and TRBJ2-1; unclear D gene. Trimming cost V 5 bases and J 0 bases, with 11 bases left between them. This CDR3 contains 15 residues. Germline V CDR1 and CDR2: SGHAT, FQNNGV. Here the CDR3 reads CASSRGVSSYNEQFF. CDR3 in DNA: TGTGCCAGCAGCCGAGGCGTCAGCTCCTACAATGAGCAGTTCTTC.

Of note for this clonotype: A much larger clone is a single base away; this may be a read error. The chain has TRBV11-3 and TRBJ2-5, with D tentatively TRBD1 (6 bases). Trimming shortened V by 4 bases and J by 5 bases, and 14 bases separated the two germline ends. CDR3 length: 14 residues. Germline CDR1 and CDR2: SGHNT and YENEEA. The CDR3 region is CASSSSGEQETQYF. The CDR3 DNA sequence: TGTGCCAGCAGCTCTTCAGGGGAACAGGAGACCCAGTACTTC.

This clonotype was seen many times. This rearrangement joins TRBV24-1 to TRBJ2-1, with TRBD2 matching 12 bases. Germline CDR1 is KGHDR and CDR2 is SFDVKD. This CDR3 region has 17 residues. The ends lost 4 bases at V and 6 bases at J; junction bases unmatched: 9. CDR3 loop: CATSDPGLAGSVNEQFF. DNA of the CDR3: TGTGCCACCAGTGACCCCGGACTAGCGGGATCGGTCAATGAGCAGTTCTTC.

V gene TRBV27 combines with J gene TRBJ2-5; D is uncertain. This CDR3 has 10 amino acids. Trimming took 8 bases from V and 2 from J, leaving 3 bases between them. Germline V gene sequence: CDR1 MNHEY, CDR2 SMNVEV (reference sequence). The CDR3 sequence: CASGQETQYF. The CDR3 DNA reads as TGTGCCAGCGGGCAAGAGACCCAGTACTTC.

There are many counts of this clonotype. The junction and the germline gene differ at one end; a read error may be behind it. The rearrangement links TRBV20-1 to TRBJ1-2; D remains unclear. Germline V gives CDR1 DFQATT, CDR2 SNEGSKA (reference sequence). The CDR3 covers 13 residues. The CDR3 region is CSARTGKPPYSAF. As DNA, the CDR3 is TGCAGTGCTAGAACCGGGAAACCGCCCTACTCGGCCTTC.

This clonotype was recorded many times. DNA of the CDR3: TGTGCCAGCAGCTTAGTGCTTATAGATACGCAGTATTTT. Encoded protein: CASSLVLIDTQYF. The rearrangement links TRBV11-2 to TRBJ2-3; D is undetermined. Germline lookup yields CDR1 SGHAT and CDR2 FQNNGV. CDR3 length equals 13 residues. V was clipped by 1 base and J by 5 bases, with 7 bases between them.

In its sample, this clonotype was seen many times. This sequence joins TRBV3-1 and TRBJ1-4; the D gene is possibly TRBD1 (5 bases). CDR3 length: 15 amino acids. The ends were cut back, 1 base at V and 4 bases at J, with 10 bases in the middle. CDR1 is LGHDT and CDR2 is YNNKEL in the germline V gene (reference sequence). The CDR3 here is CASSQGRQHNEKLFF. CDR3 nucleotides: TGTGCCAGCAGCCAAGGTCGACAGCATAATGAAAAACTGTTTTTT.

Ten or more counts support this clonotype. The chain combines TRBV20-1 with TRBJ2-7; 7 bases agree with TRBD2. J gave up 4 bases and V 1 base, and 4 bases lay outside the gene matches. The germline V gene has CDR1 DFQATT and CDR2 SNEGSKA (reference sequence). The CDR3 consists of 13 residues. The CDR3 DNA is TGCAGTGCTAGAGTCCCGGGGGGTTACGAGCAGTACTTC. Protein: CSARVPGGYEQYF.